This record covers a single T cell receptor (beta chain). Its antigen is not known. The data stem from a study of stem cell transplantation in POMP-related autoinflammatory disease. Study details: Impaired MHC class I-dependent CD8+ differentiation was hypothesized from defective thymoproteasomes. Pre-transplant patients had naive-skewed CD4+ T cells and few CD8+ T cells. Study-wide findings and caveats: Fewer unique TRB V-J gene pairings were identified in patients with PRAID.

PRAID combined immunodeficiency and autoinflammation. Germline V gene data show CDR1 as MNHEY and CDR2 as SVGAGI. The CDR3 runs 16 residues. Trimming at V came to 2 bases and at J to 4 bases, leaving 9 bases not matched to a gene. The assay was immunoSEQ multiplex PCR, and TCRdb's table has in-frame clones only and misses some. The data hold tens of thousands of clones, with approximately 90% observed a single time. This material consisted of CD4+ T cells from PBMCs, taken after stem cell transplantation. The receptor's source is a human patient with POMP-related autoinflammation and immune dysregulation (PRAID). Some T cells may be the graft donor's. The V gene is TRBV6-5, the J gene TRBJ2-7; TRBD1 matches at 9 bases. CDR3 amino acids: CASSYDRRTGVYEQYF. The CDR3 DNA follows: TGTGCCAGCAGTTACGATCGCCGGACAGGGGTTTACGAGCAGTACTTC.